Detailed here is one TCR beta chain. Its antigen remains unknown. This entry belongs to a study of blood T cells in healthy people across ages. Regarding the study as a whole: Significant beta diversity loss was already apparent by age roughly 40, declining roughly linearly.

A second about 7 to 11 cycle PCR used barcoded and J-beta primers. TCRdb recomputed calls from the 5' RACE reads with MiXCR, one row per CDR3 protein. The repertoire consists of around 990,000 distinct CDR3 sequences, with approximately 25% occurring once and the leading ten covering approximately 0.79%. Trimming left V 5 bases short and J 1 base short, with 14 bases between. CDR1 is MNHEY and CDR2 is SMNVEV in the germline V gene (reference sequence). The CDR3 runs 15 residues. The sample was also reused in another study, on T cells of mothers and their children. That work contributes: Mothers yielded over 9.5 million CDR3 reads, children 2.5 million to 3 million each.

The receptor's source is a girl aged 2-15 years in good health. Sequencing input: blood. This chain connects TRBV27 to TRBJ2-5, with a tentative D call TRBD2 (5 bases). CDR3 loop: CASSQVSGFQETQYF. The CDR3 DNA reads TGTGCCAGCAGTCAAGTTTCGGGATTCCAAGAGACCCAGTACTTC.